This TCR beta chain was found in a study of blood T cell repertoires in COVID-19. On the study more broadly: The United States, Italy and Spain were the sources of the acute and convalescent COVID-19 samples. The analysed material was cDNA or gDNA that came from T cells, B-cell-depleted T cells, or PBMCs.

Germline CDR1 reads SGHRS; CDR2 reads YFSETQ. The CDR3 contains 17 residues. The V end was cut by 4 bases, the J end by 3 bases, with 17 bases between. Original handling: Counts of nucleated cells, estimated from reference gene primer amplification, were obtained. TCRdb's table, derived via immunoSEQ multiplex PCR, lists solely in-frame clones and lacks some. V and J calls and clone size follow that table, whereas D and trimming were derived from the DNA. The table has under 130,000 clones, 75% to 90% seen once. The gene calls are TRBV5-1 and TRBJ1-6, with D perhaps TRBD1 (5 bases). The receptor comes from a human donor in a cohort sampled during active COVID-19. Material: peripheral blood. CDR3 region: CASSLDLNRGYNSPLHF. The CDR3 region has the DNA TGCGCCAGCAGCCTTGACCTAAATAGGGGCTATAATTCACCCCTCCACTTT.